These T cell receptor beta chains were read from a single sample in a study of cytomegalovirus exposure and HLA in healthy donors. TCRdb keeps only in-frame clones here, not all; method: immunoSEQ multiplex PCR. This table holds about 180,000 clones, about 80% found once. Sequencing was performed on PBMCs. These receptors came from a man aged 25 to 40 in good health and CMV-seropositive. The conserved cysteine and the conserved F or W are not part of the CDR3 here. Not all rows give a size; the values are once, few, many and, for expanded clones, a class.

>TRBV9|-
ASSVSGTSSYNEQF
>TRBV25-1|-
ASSPFAGRESTEAF
>TRBV5-1|-
ASSPRGFPSYEQY
>TRBV6-5|-
ASRFSGGEQF
>TRBV7-9|many
ASSSREGYYNEQF
>TRBV6-4|many
ASSESGSTDTQY
>TRBV30|-
AWSGRSGTEAF
>TRBV9|few
ASSVETGGQPQH
>TRBV7-9|few
ASSFRARERITGELF
>TRBV15|-
ATSRETGGNEKLF
>TRBV2|once
ASSDRQGPPLMNTEAF
>TRBV7-9|-
SSSPAYEQY
>TRBV6-5|-
ASSYSTGGETDTQY
>TRBV7-2|-
ASSLGPSTLAGNTYEQY
>TRBV28|-
ASAGERVFYEQY
>TRBV6-5|-
ASSLGLYSYNEQF
>TRBV30|-
AWSSDRGYEKLF
>TRBV11-2|once
ASSLGGLETQY
>TRBV10-1|-
ASSVGQGAITGELF
>TRBV14|-
ASSQGWAGPSSRAYEQY
>TRBV19|few
ASSTQGQGQPQH
>TRBV7-8|few
ASSSSEGLAGGETQY
>TRBV29-1|-
SVGSGRAVNNEQF
>TRBV6-4|-
ASIIRAENTEAF